This section outlines one TCR beta chain sequence together with its context. As yet, its antigen is unknown. CDR3 length: 10 residues. Germline CDR1 DFQATT, CDR2 SNEGSKA (reference sequence). Sampled 1 year posttransplant, controls received myeloablative marrow transplants, methotrexate and a calcineurin inhibitor. These data originate in a study of T cells after posttransplantation cyclophosphamide. Broader study findings: Donor CD8+ memory clones often dominated recipient blood repertoires at later times. Tissue-infiltrating T cells from skin or gut overlapped little with blood T cells. Recipient CMV seropositivity and CMV reactivation strongly tracked TRB clonality.

Libraries were prepared by immunoSEQ multiplex PCR; TCRdb keeps only in-frame clonotypes and omits some of them. Among 15,000 to 19,000 clones, approximately 84% were seen once, and the ten largest hold 5%. The receptor's source is a young adult male patient who received an allogeneic stem cell transplant from a related donor, was CMV-positive, and had no GVHD. The graft donor may have given rise to some T cells. The V call is TRBV20-1, the J call TRBJ2-5; D is possibly TRBD2 (5 bases). The J call may be faulty, since TRBJ2-7 better matches the DNA end. This material consisted of PBMCs, taken 371 days after allogeneic stem cell transplant with calcineurin inhibitor and methotrexate. This CDR3 is CSARDYEQYF. CDR3 in DNA: TGCAGTGCCCGGGACTACGAGCAGTACTTC.